These T cell receptor beta chains were read from a single sample in a study of blood T cell repertoires in COVID-19. Profiled with immunoSEQ multiplex PCR; TCRdb holds only in-frame clones, not every one. The data contain approximately 460,000 clones, roughly 87% of them singletons. Sequenced sample: peripheral blood. The receptors originated from a man aged 18 to 35 with COVID-19, enrolled during active disease. Each CDR3 is given with its conserved first and last residue.

j_gene: TRBJ2-1
v_gene: TRBV7-9
CDR3aa: CASSLSGRAYNEQFF

j_gene: TRBJ2-1
v_gene: TRBV5-1
CDR3aa: CASSPDRVYEQFF

j_gene: TRBJ2-2
v_gene: TRBV5-1
CDR3aa: CASSLAVTGELFF

j_gene: TRBJ2-2
v_gene: TRBV5-5
CDR3aa: CASSLGLVGELFF

j_gene: TRBJ1-5
v_gene: TRBV6-6
CDR3aa: CASSLPEEGSGGEGNQPQHF

j_gene: TRBJ1-6
v_gene: TRBV11-2
CDR3aa: CASSPTPGHALSPLHF

j_gene: TRBJ1-1
v_gene: TRBV27
CDR3aa: CASSLFYSQGGYITEAFF

j_gene: TRBJ1-1
v_gene: TRBV11-2
CDR3aa: CASSQRGSPGTEAFF

j_gene: TRBJ2-5
v_gene: TRBV5-4
CDR3aa: CATKNNRGLQETQYF

j_gene: TRBJ1-3
v_gene: TRBV6-1
CDR3aa: CASSEAGSGNTIYF

j_gene: TRBJ1-4
v_gene: TRBV9
CDR3aa: CASSSSGGLGEKLFF

j_gene: TRBJ2-1
v_gene: TRBV5-5
CDR3aa: CASSLGATSRYNEQFF

j_gene: TRBJ1-2
v_gene: TRBV27
CDR3aa: CASSFWSNLDYGYTF

j_gene: TRBJ2-5
v_gene: TRBV2
CDR3aa: CASKTGATQETQYF

j_gene: TRBJ2-1
v_gene: TRBV2
CDR3aa: CASSRNNEQFF

j_gene: TRBJ2-7
v_gene: TRBV27
CDR3aa: CASSSSRDRERDF

j_gene: TRBJ2-7
v_gene: TRBV27
CDR3aa: CASSPSGTGFYEQYF

j_gene: TRBJ2-3
v_gene: TRBV10-2
CDR3aa: CASSDGQLTSTDTQYF

j_gene: TRBJ1-1
v_gene: TRBV27
CDR3aa: CASSLSGQGPTEAFF

j_gene: TRBJ2-5
v_gene: TRBV21-1
CDR3aa: CASSKVTGQETQYF

j_gene: TRBJ2-3
v_gene: TRBV5-1
CDR3aa: CASSRASGRGDTQYF

j_gene: TRBJ2-4
v_gene: TRBV18
CDR3aa: CASSPDRGRAKNIQYF

j_gene: TRBJ2-2
v_gene: TRBV27
CDR3aa: CASSFLTGELFF

j_gene: TRBJ1-2
v_gene: TRBV14
CDR3aa: CASSQVQNLYGYTF

j_gene: TRBJ1-1
v_gene: TRBV9
CDR3aa: CASSVRDRDTEAFF

j_gene: TRBJ2-4
v_gene: TRBV9
CDR3aa: CASSVSGLILAKNIQYF

j_gene: TRBJ2-3
v_gene: TRBV9
CDR3aa: CASSPGADTQYF

j_gene: TRBJ2-7
v_gene: TRBV10-1
CDR3aa: CASSASRQLFYEQYF

j_gene: TRBJ1-2
v_gene: TRBV6-2/TRBV6-3
CDR3aa: CASSHGTVYGYTF

j_gene: TRBJ2-1
v_gene: TRBV27
CDR3aa: CASSFLRVSGNEQFF

j_gene: TRBJ2-3
v_gene: TRBV13
CDR3aa: CASSLRDRGLEDTQYF

j_gene: TRBJ1-1
v_gene: TRBV30
CDR3aa: CAWSGQKGKNTEAFF

j_gene: TRBJ2-5
v_gene: TRBV7-2
CDR3aa: CASSQNYPGETQYF

j_gene: TRBJ1-3
v_gene: TRBV30
CDR3aa: CAWSVRGNTIYF

j_gene: TRBJ2-7
v_gene: TRBV3-1/TRBV3-2
CDR3aa: CASSQEAGATYEQYF

j_gene: TRBJ2-7
v_gene: TRBV5-4
CDR3aa: CASSFRGGLHEQYF

j_gene: TRBJ2-2
v_gene: TRBV9
CDR3aa: CASSASGLVFPGELFF

j_gene: TRBJ2-7
v_gene: TRBV6-1
CDR3aa: CASSEVEPNYEQYF

j_gene: TRBJ2-7
v_gene: TRBV5-1
CDR3aa: CASTPAVGGYEQYF

j_gene: TRBJ2-1
v_gene: TRBV19
CDR3aa: CASSGTGAFNEQFF

j_gene: TRBJ2-2
v_gene: TRBV10-1
CDR3aa: CASQTGSHTGELFF

j_gene: TRBJ1-2
v_gene: TRBV19
CDR3aa: CASSPGQGQGYTF

j_gene: TRBJ1-5
v_gene: TRBV15
CDR3aa: CATSFLELSDQPQHF

j_gene: TRBJ1-5
v_gene: TRBV11-2
CDR3aa: CASSFSTGSNQPQHF

j_gene: TRBJ2-3
v_gene: TRBV3-1/TRBV3-2
CDR3aa: CASSPGGGRDTQYF

j_gene: TRBJ2-1
v_gene: TRBV2
CDR3aa: CASSEREGLYNEQFF

j_gene: TRBJ2-2
v_gene: TRBV27
CDR3aa: CASKVAETFLDTGELFF

j_gene: TRBJ2-2
v_gene: TRBV2
CDR3aa: CASTHRGLSTGELFF

j_gene: TRBJ1-1
v_gene: TRBV5-4
CDR3aa: CASSPEQGFKAFF

j_gene: TRBJ1-2
v_gene: TRBV21-1
CDR3aa: CGTYLGGASRDRGFYGYTF